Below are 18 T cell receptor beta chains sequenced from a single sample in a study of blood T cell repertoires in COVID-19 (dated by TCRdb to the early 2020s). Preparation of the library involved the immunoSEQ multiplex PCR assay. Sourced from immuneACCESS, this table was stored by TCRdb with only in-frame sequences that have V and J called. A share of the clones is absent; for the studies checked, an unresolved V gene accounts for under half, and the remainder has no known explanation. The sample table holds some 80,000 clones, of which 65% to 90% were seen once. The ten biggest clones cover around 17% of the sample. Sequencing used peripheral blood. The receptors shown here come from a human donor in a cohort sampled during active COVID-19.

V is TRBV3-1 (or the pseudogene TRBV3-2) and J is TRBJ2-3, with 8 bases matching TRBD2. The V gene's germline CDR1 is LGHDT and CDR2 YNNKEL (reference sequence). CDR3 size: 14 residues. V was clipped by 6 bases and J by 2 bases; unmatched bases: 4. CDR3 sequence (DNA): TGTGCCAGCAGTCTCGGACTAGCCACAGATACGCAGTATTTT. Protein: CASSLGLATDTQYF.

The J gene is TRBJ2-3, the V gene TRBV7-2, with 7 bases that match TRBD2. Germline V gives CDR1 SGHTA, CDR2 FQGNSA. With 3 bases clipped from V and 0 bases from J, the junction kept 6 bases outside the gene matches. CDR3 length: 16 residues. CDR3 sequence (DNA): TGTGCCAGCAGCTTTTGGGGGGGGTTGAGCACAGATACGCAGTATTTT. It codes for CASSFWGGLSTDTQYF.

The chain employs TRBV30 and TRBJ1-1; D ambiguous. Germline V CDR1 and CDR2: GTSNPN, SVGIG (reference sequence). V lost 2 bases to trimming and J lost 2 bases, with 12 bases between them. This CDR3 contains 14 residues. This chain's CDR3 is CAWSRSSTNTEAFF. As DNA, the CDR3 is TGTGCCTGGAGTAGGAGTTCAACTAACACTGAAGCTTTCTTT.

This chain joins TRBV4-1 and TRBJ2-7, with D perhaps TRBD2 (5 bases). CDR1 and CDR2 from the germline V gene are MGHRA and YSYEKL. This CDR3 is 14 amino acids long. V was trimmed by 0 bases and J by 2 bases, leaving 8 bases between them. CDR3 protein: CASSQDKRAYEQYF. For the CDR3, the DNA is TGCGCCAGCAGCCAAGATAAGAGGGCCTACGAGCAGTACTTC.

The CDR3 nucleotides are TGCGCCAGCAGCGTAGATGAGACCCAGTACTTC. Its protein is CASSVDETQYF. The chain combines TRBV5-1 with TRBJ2-5; D is unresolved. Germline V gene sequence: CDR1 SGHRS, CDR2 YFSETQ. The CDR3 contains 11 residues. Trimming stripped 4 bases from V and 5 bases from J, with 6 bases between. Full variable domain (remainder filled in from reference TRBV5-1 and TRBJ2-5): KAGVTQTPRYLIKTRGQQVTLSCSPISGHRSVSWYQQTPGQGLQFLFEYFSETQRNKGNFPGRFSGRQFSNSRSEMNVSTLELGDSALYLCASSVDETQYFGPGTRLLVL.

The CDR3 region is CASSLTGPQYF. CDR3 nucleotides: TGTGCCAGCAGCTTGACAGGGCCCCAGTATTTT. This chain connects TRBV11-3 to TRBJ2-3; 7 bases line up with TRBD1. Trimming cost V 3 bases and J 12 bases; bases outside gene matches: 3. There are 11 residues in the CDR3. CDR1 SGHNT and CDR2 YENEEA come from the germline V gene. Based on the CDR3 plus reference TRBV11-3 and TRBJ2-3, the full variable domain is EAGVVQSPRYKIIEKKQPVAFWCNPISGHNTLYWYLQNLGQGPELLIRYENEEAVDDSQLPKDRFSAERLKGVDSTLKIQPAELGDSAVYLCASSLTGPQYFGPGTRLTVL.

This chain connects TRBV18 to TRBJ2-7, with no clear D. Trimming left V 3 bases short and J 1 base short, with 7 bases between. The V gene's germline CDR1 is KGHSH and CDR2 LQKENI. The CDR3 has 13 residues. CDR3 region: CASSPAGSYEQYF. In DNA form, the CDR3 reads TGTGCCAGCTCACCGGCAGGTTCCTACGAGCAGTACTTC.

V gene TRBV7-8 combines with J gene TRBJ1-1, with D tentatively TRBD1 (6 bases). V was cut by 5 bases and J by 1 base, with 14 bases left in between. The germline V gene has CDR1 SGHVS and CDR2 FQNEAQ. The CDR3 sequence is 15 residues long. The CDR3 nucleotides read TGTGCCAGCAGCGGAAACAGGGTGCGGAACACTGAAGCTTTCTTT. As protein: CASSGNRVRNTEAFF.

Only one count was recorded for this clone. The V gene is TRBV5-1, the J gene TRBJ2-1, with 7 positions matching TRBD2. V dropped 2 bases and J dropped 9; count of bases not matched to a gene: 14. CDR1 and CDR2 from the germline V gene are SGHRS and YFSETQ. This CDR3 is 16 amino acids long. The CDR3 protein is CASSFLSSGPDGEQFF. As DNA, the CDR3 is TGCGCCAGCAGCTTTTTGAGTAGCGGGCCCGACGGTGAGCAGTTCTTC. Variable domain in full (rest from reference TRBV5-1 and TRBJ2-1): KAGVTQTPRYLIKTRGQQVTLSCSPISGHRSVSWYQQTPGQGLQFLFEYFSETQRNKGNFPGRFSGRQFSNSRSEMNVSTLELGDSALYLCASSFLSSGPDGEQFFGPGTRLTVL.

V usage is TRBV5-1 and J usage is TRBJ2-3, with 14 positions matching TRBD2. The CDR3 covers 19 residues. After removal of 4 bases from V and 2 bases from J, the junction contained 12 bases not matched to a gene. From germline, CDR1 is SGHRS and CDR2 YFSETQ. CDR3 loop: CASSGGQRTSGGITDTQYF. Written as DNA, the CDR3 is TGCGCCAGCAGCGGGGGACAGCGGACTAGCGGGGGGATCACAGATACGCAGTATTTT.

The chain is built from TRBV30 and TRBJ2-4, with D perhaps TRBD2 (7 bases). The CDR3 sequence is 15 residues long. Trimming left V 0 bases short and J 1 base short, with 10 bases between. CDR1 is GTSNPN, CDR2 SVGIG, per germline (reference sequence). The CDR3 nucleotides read TGTGCCTGGAGTGTACAGGGAGGGGCCAAAAACATTCAGTACTTC. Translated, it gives CAWSVQGGAKNIQYF.

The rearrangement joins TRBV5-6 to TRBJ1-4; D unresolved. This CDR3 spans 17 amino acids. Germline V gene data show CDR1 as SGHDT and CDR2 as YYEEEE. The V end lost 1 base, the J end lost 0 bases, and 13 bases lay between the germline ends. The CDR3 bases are TGTGCCAGCAGCTTGTATTTTTTTCCTTCAACTAATGAAAAACTGTTTTTT. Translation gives CASSLYFFPSTNEKLFF.

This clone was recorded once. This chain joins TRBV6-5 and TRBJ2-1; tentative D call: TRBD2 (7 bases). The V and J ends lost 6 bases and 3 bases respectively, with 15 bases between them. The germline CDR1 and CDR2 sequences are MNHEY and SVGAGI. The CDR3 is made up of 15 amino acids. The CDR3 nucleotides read TGTGCCAGCAGCCTGAACAGGGACTACTACAATGAGCAGTTCTTC. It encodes CASSLNRDYYNEQFF.

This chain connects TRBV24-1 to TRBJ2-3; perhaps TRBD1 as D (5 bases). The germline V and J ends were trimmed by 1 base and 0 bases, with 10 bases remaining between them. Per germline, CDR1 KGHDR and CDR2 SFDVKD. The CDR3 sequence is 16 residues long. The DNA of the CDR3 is TGTGCCACCAGTGATTTTCAGGGAATGAGCACAGATACGCAGTATTTT. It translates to CATSDFQGMSTDTQYF.

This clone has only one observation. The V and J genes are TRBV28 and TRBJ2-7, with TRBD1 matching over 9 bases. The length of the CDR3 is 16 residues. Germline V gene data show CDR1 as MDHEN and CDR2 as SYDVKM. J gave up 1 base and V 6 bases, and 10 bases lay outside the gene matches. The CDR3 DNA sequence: TGTGCCAGCAGCCCGACCACGGGACAGGGTTCCTACGAGCAGTACTTC. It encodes CASSPTTGQGSYEQYF. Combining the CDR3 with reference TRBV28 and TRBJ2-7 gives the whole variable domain DVKVTQSSRYLVKRTGEKVFLECVQDMDHENMFWYRQDPGLGLRLIYFSYDVKMKEKGDIPEGYSVSREKKERFSLILESASTNQTSMYLCASSPTTGQGSYEQYFGPGTRLTVT.

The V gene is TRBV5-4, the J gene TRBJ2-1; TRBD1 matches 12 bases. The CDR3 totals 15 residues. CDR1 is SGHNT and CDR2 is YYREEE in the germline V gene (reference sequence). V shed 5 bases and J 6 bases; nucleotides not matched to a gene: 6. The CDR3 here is CASSTRDRGLNEQFF. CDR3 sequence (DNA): TGTGCCAGCAGTACCCGGGACAGGGGGCTCAATGAGCAGTTCTTC.

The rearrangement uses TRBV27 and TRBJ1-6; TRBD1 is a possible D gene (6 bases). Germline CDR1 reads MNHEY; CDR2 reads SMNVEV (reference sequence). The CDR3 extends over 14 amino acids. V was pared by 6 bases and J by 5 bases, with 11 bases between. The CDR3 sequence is CASRAGQNNSPLHF. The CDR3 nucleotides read TGTGCCAGCAGAGCAGGACAGAATAATTCACCCCTCCACTTT.

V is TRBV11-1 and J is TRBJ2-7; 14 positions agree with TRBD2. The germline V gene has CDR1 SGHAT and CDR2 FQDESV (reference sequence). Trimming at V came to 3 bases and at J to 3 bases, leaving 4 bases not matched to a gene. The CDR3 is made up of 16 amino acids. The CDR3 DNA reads TGTGCCAGCAGCTTTATCGGACTAGCGGGAGGCTACGAGCAGTACTTC. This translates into CASSFIGLAGGYEQYF.